A single sample gave rise to the 8 T cell receptor beta chains below, sequenced in a study of T-cell memory formation after mild COVID-19. In TCRdb, the 5' RACE reads were re-called with MiXCR into one record per CDR3 protein. The sample lists 250,000 or so distinct CDR3 sequences; more than 8% were seen once. The sequenced material came from PBMCs or a T cell subset sorted from them (not recorded which). The receptors originated from a man younger than 35 who had mild COVID-19 (a few samples of this study predate the infection). Cell type and time point are not known.

This clonotype was seen at least ten times. The V and J genes are TRBV18 and TRBJ2-3; no reliable D call. CDR3 size: 14 residues. Germline CDR1 and CDR2: KGHSH and LQKENI. V was cut by 1 base and J by 5 bases, with 10 bases left in between. CDR3 sequence (DNA): TGTGCCAGCTCACCACGATTGGCAGGAGATACGCAGTATTTT. Amino acid sequence: CASSPRLAGDTQYF.

The gene calls are TRBV20-1 and TRBJ1-2, with D maybe TRBD1 (6 bases). CDR1 and CDR2 from the germline V gene are DFQATT and SNEGSKA (reference sequence). The CDR3 sequence is 13 residues long. The CDR3 DNA sequence: TGCCCCCAACCGTCTCCCAGGGGCTATGGCTACACCTTC. It yields the protein CPQPSPRGYGYTF.

In its sample, this clonotype was seen a few times. The chain is built from TRBV7-6 and TRBJ1-5, with D perhaps matching TRBD1 (5 bases). Germline V gene data show CDR1 as SGHVS and CDR2 as FNYEAQ. Trimming cost V 1 base and J 2 bases, with 12 bases left between them. This CDR3 is 16 amino acids long. The CDR3 is CASSLGGQGGNQPQHF. The CDR3 nucleotides read TGTGCCAGCAGCTTAGGGGGTCAGGGTGGCAATCAGCCCCAGCATTTT.

The chain carries TRBV7-9 and TRBJ2-3, with 8 bases aligning to TRBD2. Germline trimming cut 5 bases from V and 2 bases from J; bases unmatched to any gene: 9. The germline CDR1 and CDR2 sequences are SEHNR and FQNEAQ (reference sequence). The CDR3 sequence is 16 residues long. In DNA, the CDR3 is TGTGCCAGCAGCGACCAAGGAGCGGGGGACACAGATACGCAGTATTTT. It specifies CASSDQGAGDTDTQYF.

The table lists this clonotype with many counts. The chain carries TRBV20-1 and TRBJ2-5, with D unclear. Germline V gives CDR1 DFQATT, CDR2 SNEGSKA (reference sequence). The CDR3 is 12 residues long. Between the trimmed V and J ends, which lost 3 bases and 5 bases, there was a span of 10 bases. The CDR3 loop is CSASAVGETQYF. The CDR3 coding sequence is TGCAGTGCTAGCGCGGTGGGGGAGACCCAGTACTTC.

The chain recombines TRBV20-1 with TRBJ1-4; the D gene is possibly TRBD1 (6 bases). CDR3 size: 16 residues. V lost 0 bases, J lost 2 bases, and 13 bases lay in between. Germline values: CDR1 DFQATT, CDR2 SNEGSKA (reference sequence). The CDR3 nucleotides are TGCAGTGCTAGAGATCGGGGGGCCCGGACTAATGAAAAACTGTTTTTT. Protein product: CSARDRGARTNEKLFF.

This clonotype was seen a few times. V usage is TRBV20-1 and J usage is TRBJ2-3; no firm D call. This CDR3 has 15 amino acids. The germline V gene encodes CDR1 DFQATT and CDR2 SNEGSKA (reference sequence). V was pared by 0 bases and J by 3 bases, with 13 bases between. The CDR3 DNA reads TGCAGTGCTAGAGATAGGGCGGTGGGAACAGATACGCAGTATTTT. Protein: CSARDRAVGTDTQYF.

This clonotype was counted many times. The gene calls are TRBV20-1 and TRBJ1-4, with TRBD1 as a possible D gene (5 bases). The germline V gene encodes CDR1 DFQATT and CDR2 SNEGSKA (reference sequence). The CDR3 runs to 13 residues. V was pared by 0 bases and J by 3 bases, with 5 bases between. The CDR3 DNA is TGCAGTGCTAGAGAGGGGGCTAATGAAAAACTGTTTTTT. Encoded protein: CSAREGANEKLFF.